The T cell receptor (beta chain) described here comes from a study of T cells after yellow fever vaccination. Each CDR3 protein gets one entry after TCRdb re-called the 5' RACE reads with MiXCR. The table records approximately 450,000 distinct CDR3 sequences, around 20% of them present only once. The sequence was collected from a young man who received the YFV17D yellow fever vaccine. The starting material was PBMCs, obtained before the yellow fever booster vaccination.

The CDR3 here is CASSRGTSGSYEQYV. Here the CDR3 DNA reads TGCGCCAGCAGCCGGGGGACTAGCGGCTCCTACGAGCAGTACGTC. The rearrangement uses TRBV5-1 and TRBJ2-7, with TRBD2 matching 11 bases. Germline values: CDR1 SGHRS, CDR2 YFSETQ. This CDR3 has 15 residues. The trim removed 4 bases at V and 0 bases at J, leaving 3 bases unmatched.